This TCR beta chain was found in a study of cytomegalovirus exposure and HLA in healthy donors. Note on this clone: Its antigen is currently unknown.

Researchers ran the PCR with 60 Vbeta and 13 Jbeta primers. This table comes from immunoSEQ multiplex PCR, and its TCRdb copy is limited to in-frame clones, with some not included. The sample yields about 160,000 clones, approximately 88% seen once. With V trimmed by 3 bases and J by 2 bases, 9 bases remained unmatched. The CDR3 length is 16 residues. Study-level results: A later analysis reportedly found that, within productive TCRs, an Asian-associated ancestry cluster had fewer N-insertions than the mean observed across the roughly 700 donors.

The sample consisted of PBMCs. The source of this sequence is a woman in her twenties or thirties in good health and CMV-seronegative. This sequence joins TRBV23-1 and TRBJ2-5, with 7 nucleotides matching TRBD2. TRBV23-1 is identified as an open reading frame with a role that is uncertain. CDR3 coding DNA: TGCGCCAGCAGTCACCTCCCGGGAGGAGGTCAAGAGACCCAGTACTTC. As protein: CASSHLPGGGQETQYF.